This T cell receptor (beta chain) is drawn from a study of shared clonotypes between healthy human individuals. For the study at large: The donor pool was made up of two women and a few men aged 18 to 49.

Sequencing used immunoSEQ multiplex PCR; TCRdb keeps in-frame clones, though not all of them. The sample records about 2.5 million clones, around 92% being singletons. Germline V lookup: CDR1 MNHNS, CDR2 SASEGT. V was clipped by 6 bases and J by 5 bases, with 14 bases between them. This CDR3 has 13 amino acids. The chain has TRBV6-1 and TRBJ2-7; tentative D call: TRBD2 (5 bases). The sequenced sample was naive CD4+ T cells from PBMCs. The subset was: CD45RA+ positively selected. The TCR sequence derives from a man aged 18 to 29 in good health. Some clones in this sample may be carry-over from other donors' samples. CDR3 protein: CASSDTGRHEQYF. CDR3 nucleotides: TGTGCCAGCAGCGACACGGGAAGGCACGAGCAGTACTTC.